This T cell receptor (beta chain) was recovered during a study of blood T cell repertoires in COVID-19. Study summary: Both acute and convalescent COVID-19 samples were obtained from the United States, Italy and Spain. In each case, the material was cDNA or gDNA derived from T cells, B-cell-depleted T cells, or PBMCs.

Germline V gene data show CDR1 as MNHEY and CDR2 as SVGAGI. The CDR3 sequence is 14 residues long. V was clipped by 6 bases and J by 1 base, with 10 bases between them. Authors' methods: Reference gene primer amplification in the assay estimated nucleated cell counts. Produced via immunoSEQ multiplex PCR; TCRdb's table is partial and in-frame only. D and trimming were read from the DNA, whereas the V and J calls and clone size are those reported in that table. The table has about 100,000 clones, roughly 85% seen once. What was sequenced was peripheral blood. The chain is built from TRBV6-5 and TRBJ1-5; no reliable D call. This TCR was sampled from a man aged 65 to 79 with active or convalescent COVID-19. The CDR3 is CASREGLSNQPQHF. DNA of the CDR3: TGTGCCAGCAGGGAGGGTTTGAGCAATCAGCCCCAGCATTTT.